Listed below are T cell receptor beta chains from one sample, sequenced in a study of T-cell memory formation after mild COVID-19. TCRdb passed the 5' RACE reads through MiXCR, listing each CDR3 protein once. The sample lists over 500,000 distinct CDR3 sequences, around 15% occurring once. The sequencing input was PBMCs or a T cell subset sorted from them (not recorded which). The source is an adult woman who had mild COVID-19 (a few samples of this study predate the infection). Cell type and time point are not known. CDR3s include the opening cysteine and the closing phenylalanine or tryptophan. D genes are given only for firm matches. Some rows mark clone size as missing; the rest say once, few, many or name a class of expanded clone.

j_gene: TRBJ2-7; d_gene: .; v_gene: TRBV18; abundance: .; CDR3nt: TGTGCCAGCTCACCACCGCTAGGGAACGAGCAGTACTTC; CDR3aa: CASSPPLGNEQYF
j_gene: TRBJ2-7; d_gene: .; v_gene: TRBV20-1; abundance: .; CDR3nt: TGCAGTGCTAGAGAGGATGGCAGAGCCTCCTACGAGCAGTACTTC; CDR3aa: CSAREDGRASYEQYF
j_gene: TRBJ2-4; d_gene: .; v_gene: TRBV4-3; abundance: few; CDR3nt: TGCGCCAGCAGCCAAGAGAACCTAGGGGAGGGACAGACTAAAAACATTCAGTACTTC; CDR3aa: CASSQENLGEGQTKNIQYF
j_gene: TRBJ2-1; d_gene: TRBD2; v_gene: TRBV7-8; abundance: many; CDR3nt: TGTGCCAGCAGCTTAGCCCTGGGACTAGCGGGGGCCGTCAGCTCCTACAATGAGCAGTTCTTC; CDR3aa: CASSLALGLAGAVSSYNEQFF
j_gene: TRBJ2-1; d_gene: .; v_gene: TRBV6-5; abundance: .; CDR3nt: TGTGCCAGCAGTTACTGGGGGGCTTACAATGAGCAGTTCTTC; CDR3aa: CASSYWGAYNEQFF
j_gene: TRBJ2-1; d_gene: TRBD2; v_gene: TRBV9; abundance: few; CDR3nt: TGTGCCAGCAGCGTGGCGGGAGGGATCTCCTACAATGAGCAGTTCTTC; CDR3aa: CASSVAGGISYNEQFF
j_gene: TRBJ2-1; d_gene: .; v_gene: TRBV7-8; abundance: many; CDR3nt: TGTGCCAGCAGCTTAGCGGGGCGGAGGAGCTCCTACAATGAGCAGTTCTTC; CDR3aa: CASSLAGRRSSYNEQFF
j_gene: TRBJ2-7; d_gene: TRBD1; v_gene: TRBV24-1; abundance: .; CDR3nt: TGTGCCACCAGTGACCCTTGGACAGGCCGGGAGCAGTACTTC; CDR3aa: CATSDPWTGREQYF
j_gene: TRBJ2-3; d_gene: .; v_gene: TRBV20-1; abundance: many; CDR3nt: TGCAGTGCTAGCCCTGGGGGGGCGCTGGCAGATACGCAGTATTTT; CDR3aa: CSASPGGALADTQYF
j_gene: TRBJ1-4; d_gene: .; v_gene: TRBV2; abundance: .; CDR3nt: TGTGCCAGCAGACAACCAGGGAGGCAAAAACTGTTTTTT; CDR3aa: CASRQPGRQKLFF
j_gene: TRBJ1-1; d_gene: .; v_gene: TRBV20-1; abundance: few; CDR3nt: TGCAGTGCCCTTGACAGTTTAAGGACTGAAGCTTTCTTT; CDR3aa: CSALDSLRTEAFF
j_gene: TRBJ2-3; d_gene: TRBD1; v_gene: TRBV12-3/TRBV12-4; abundance: .; CDR3nt: TGTGCCAGCAGGGCCTTGACAGGGGTGAACACAGATACGCAGTATTTT; CDR3aa: CASRALTGVNTDTQYF
j_gene: TRBJ2-3; d_gene: .; v_gene: TRBV5-1; abundance: few; CDR3nt: TGCGCCAGCTGTAGACAGTTCGGCACAGATACGCAGTATTTT; CDR3aa: CASCRQFGTDTQYF
j_gene: TRBJ2-7; d_gene: .; v_gene: TRBV10-3; abundance: few; CDR3nt: TGTGCCATCAGTGCCGGACAGCAGGAGCAGTACTTC; CDR3aa: CAISAGQQEQYF